This T cell receptor (beta chain) comes out of a study of blood T cell repertoires in COVID-19. A remark on this clone: Mismatch with germline at one junction end may stem from a read error.

The assay was immunoSEQ multiplex PCR, and TCRdb's table has in-frame clones only and misses some. This sample has under 200,000 clones, with 65% to 85% found just once. Sequencing used PBMCs or T cells enriched from blood (not recorded which). This clonotype originated in a woman aged 60-75 years who had recovered from COVID-19.

The DNA for the CDR3 is TGCAGTGCTAGAGATATCGGGACAAGCCTCTTT. This codes for CSARDIGTSLF. This chain joins TRBV20-1 and TRBJ1-6, with D maybe TRBD1 (6 bases). CDR1 DFQATT and CDR2 SNEGSKA come from the germline V gene (reference sequence). The CDR3 totals 11 residues.